What follows describes a single T cell receptor beta chain. Its target is not known. This record comes from a study of cytomegalovirus exposure and HLA in healthy donors. Notes on the study in general: Later work found that TCR association rates differed between HLA loci; DRB1 had the most and HLA-C the fewest. Some TCR beta chains (roughly 160 of them) were listed as cytomegalovirus-associated. Rare TCR sequences dominated, though some public TCRs recurred in many donors.

Primers for the PCR totalled 60 Vbeta and 13 Jbeta. Assay used: immunoSEQ multiplex PCR; TCRdb lists only in-frame clones, some missing. The table shows about 100,000 clones, with roughly 77% occurring only once. Between the trimmed V and J ends, which lost 1 base and 8 bases, there was a span of 12 bases. The CDR3 extends over 14 amino acids. Germline lookup yields CDR1 SGHTA and CDR2 FQGNSA. Sequenced input: PBMCs. This TCR was recovered from a man younger than 45 in good health and CMV-seronegative. This chain links TRBV7-2 with TRBJ1-3, with a tentative D call TRBD1 (6 bases). The CDR3 reads CASSLDRAVDTIYF. The CDR3 DNA follows: TGTGCCAGCAGCTTAGACAGGGCTGTAGACACCATATATTTT. The full variable domain, in which reference TRBV7-2 and TRBJ1-3 provide the parts outside the CDR3, is GAGVSQSPSNKVTEKGKDVELRCDPISGHTALYWYRQSLGQGLEFLIYFQGNSAPDKSGLPSDRFSAERTGGSVSTLTIQRTQQEDSAVYLCASSLDRAVDTIYFGEGSWLTVV.